The rows below give T cell receptor beta chains drawn from one sample of a study of graft-versus-host responses after intestinal transplantation. Measured with immunoSEQ multiplex PCR; TCRdb has only the in-frame clones, and not every one. The repertoire holds some 9,500 clones, about 30% seen once, with 5% to 7.5% in the top ten. The source was alloreactive CD8+ T cells from a mixed lymphocyte reaction culture, collected before intestinal transplant. These receptor sequences come from a human patient who received an intestinal transplant. Each CDR3 is given with its conserved first and last residue. The order of the fields is V gene, D gene, clone size, J gene, CDR3 DNA, CDR3 protein. D genes are given only for firm matches. Not all rows give a size; the values are once, few, many and, for expanded clones, a class.

>TRBV19|NA|NA|TRBJ1-1
TGTGCCAGCGGACAGATGGGCACTGAAGCTTTCTTT
CASGQMGTEAFF
>TRBV19|NA|NA|TRBJ1-5
TGTGCCAGTGGCCAATGGGCCCCTCAGCCCCAGCATTTT
CASGQWAPQPQHF
>TRBV10-1|NA|once|TRBJ2-1
TGCGCCAGCAGTGACAGGCCCTACTCCTACAATGAGCAGTTCTTC
CASSDRPYSYNEQFF
>TRBV7-6|NA|once|TRBJ2-5
TGTGCCAGCAGCTTAGCGGTGGCACCTCAAGAGACCCAGTACTTC
CASSLAVAPQETQYF
>TRBV5-5|TRBD2|NA|TRBJ2-7
TGTGCCAGCAGCTCAGGACTAGCGATCGGTGAGCAGTACTTC
CASSSGLAIGEQYF
>TRBV9|NA|NA|TRBJ1-1
TGTGCCAGCAGCCCCGAGGGGGGGGTGAGCACTGAAGCTTTCTTT
CASSPEGGVSTEAFF
>TRBV6-5|TRBD1|medium-sized|TRBJ1-1
TGTGCCAGCAGTACAGGGGGCAACACTGAAGCTTTCTTT
CASSTGGNTEAFF
>TRBV19|NA|few|TRBJ1-5
TGTGCCAGTAGTATAGATCTAGGGGTTTTGAGCAATCAGCCCCAGCATTTT
CASSIDLGVLSNQPQHF
>TRBV6-5|NA|NA|TRBJ1-2
TGTGCCAGCAGTTACTGGATGGACACTAACTATGGCTACACCTTC
CASSYWMDTNYGYTF
>TRBV7-8|NA|NA|TRBJ2-5
TGTGCCAGCAGCTTTTATGCGGGGGCGGAGACCCAGTACTTC
CASSFYAGAETQYF
>TRBV7-9|NA|NA|TRBJ2-7
TGTGCCAGCAGCTTAGGTTATCGGGACGAGCAGTACTTC
CASSLGYRDEQYF
>TRBV14|TRBD1|few|TRBJ1-2
TGTGCCAGCAGCCAAGTAGGAGGACAGGGTGATGGCTACACCTTC
CASSQVGGQGDGYTF
>TRBV5-1|NA|medium-sized|TRBJ1-2
TGCGCCAGCAGCTTGGTCGGGACATCAAATGGCTACACCTTC
CASSLVGTSNGYTF
>TRBV21-1|NA|NA|TRBJ1-4
TGTGCCAGCACTACGACAAACGCAACTAATGAAAAACTGTTTTTT
CASTTTNATNEKLFF
>TRBV20-1|NA|NA|TRBJ1-1
TGCAGTGCCGCCCCGCGGGAAGCTTTCTTT
CSAAPREAFF
>TRBV7-3|NA|NA|TRBJ1-1
TGTGCCAGCAGCTTAGAGCCGGGGGGTGAAGCTTTCTTT
CASSLEPGGEAFF
>TRBV7-9|TRBD1|NA|TRBJ2-2
TGTGCCAGCAGCTTATGGTGGACAGGGGACACCGGGGAGCTGTTTTTT
CASSLWWTGDTGELFF
>TRBV4-1|NA|NA|TRBJ1-6
TGCGCCAGCAGCCAACTAAGGGGATTCCCACCCCTCCACTTT
CASSQLRGFPPLHF
>TRBV7-2|NA|NA|TRBJ2-2
TGTGCCAGCAGAACACCCTGGGGGGAGCTGTTTTTT
CASRTPWGELFF
>TRBV10-3|TRBD1|few|TRBJ2-1
TGTGCCATCAGTGACCCGGACAGGGCCGGCAATGAGCAGTTCTTC
CAISDPDRAGNEQFF
>TRBV7-2|TRBD2|NA|TRBJ2-1
TGTGCCAGCAGCTTAGGTGTGGGACTATACAATGAGCAGTTCTTC
CASSLGVGLYNEQFF
>TRBV7-3|NA|medium-sized|TRBJ2-1
TGTGCCAGCAGCCCCGACGGACTTCCCTACAATGAGCAGTTCTTC
CASSPDGLPYNEQFF
>TRBV6-5|NA|NA|TRBJ1-2
TGTGCCAGCAGTTACCGTCAGGGGATAGAGGGCTACACCTTC
CASSYRQGIEGYTF
>TRBV4-1|NA|NA|TRBJ1-1
TGCGCCAGCAGCCGAACTATGAACACTGAAGCTTTCTTT
CASSRTMNTEAFF
>TRBV6-6|NA|medium-sized|TRBJ1-1
TGTGCCAGCAGTATTGGCGGCACTGAAGCTTTCTTT
CASSIGGTEAFF
>TRBV13|TRBD1|NA|TRBJ2-5
TGTGCCAGCAGCTTAGTGGGGACAGGGGGCGCCACGCAAGAGACCCAGTACTTC
CASSLVGTGGATQETQYF
>TRBV13|TRBD1|NA|TRBJ1-2
TGTGCCAGCAGCTTAGAAGGGTCGTGGGACAGGAGATCCTACACCTTC
CASSLEGSWDRRSYTF